The 21 T cell receptor beta chains below all came from one sample that was sequenced in a study of blood T cell repertoires in COVID-19. The data were produced by immunoSEQ multiplex PCR, yet TCRdb's version contains in-frame clones alone and is incomplete. The table records 360,000 or so clones, approximately 90% of them present only once. Sample: peripheral blood. These receptors were obtained from a woman aged 60 to 75 with COVID-19, enrolled during active disease.

The chain uses TRBV23-1 and TRBJ2-1; D perhaps matches TRBD1 (6 bases). TRBV23-1 is treated as an ORF (open reading frame) with a function not yet certain. Trimming cost V 7 bases and J 12 bases, with 19 bases left between them. This CDR3 has 13 amino acids. CDR3: CASKTGPSGGQFF. The CDR3 nucleotides read TGCGCCAGCAAGACAGGCCCCTCGGGCGGGCAGTTCTTC.

This chain links TRBV11-2 with TRBJ2-3, with 8 nucleotides matching TRBD2. V gave up 3 bases and J gave up 2 bases; unmatched junction bases: 1. The CDR3 contains 14 residues. Germline CDR1 SGHAT, CDR2 FQNNGV. The CDR3 sequence: CASSFSGVTDTQYF. The CDR3 nucleotides are TGTGCCAGCAGCTTTAGCGGGGTCACAGATACGCAGTATTTT.

The chain joins TRBV5-4 to TRBJ2-3, with D tentatively TRBD1 (5 bases). The CDR3 runs to 15 residues. Germline V gene lookup returns CDR1 SGHNT and CDR2 YYREEE (reference sequence). Trimming removed 4 bases from V and 4 bases from J, with 16 bases in between. The chain's CDR3 is CASSRIGAVADTQYF. The CDR3 nucleotides are TGTGCCAGCAGCCGCATAGGGGCTGTGGCAGATACGCAGTATTTT.

V is TRBV7-2 and J is TRBJ1-5; 7 bases map to TRBD1. The V gene's germline CDR1 is SGHTA and CDR2 FQGNSA. Unmatched junction bases numbered 8, after V lost 5 bases and J lost 4 bases. The CDR3 sequence is 15 residues long. CDR3 coding DNA: TGTGCCAGCAGCCCGACGGGACAGAGTAATCAGCCCCAGCATTTT. It translates to CASSPTGQSNQPQHF. Based on the CDR3 plus reference TRBV7-2 and TRBJ1-5, the full variable domain is GAGVSQSPSNKVTEKGKDVELRCDPISGHTALYWYRQSLGQGLEFLIYFQGNSAPDKSGLPSDRFSAERTGGSVSTLTIQRTQQEDSAVYLCASSPTGQSNQPQHFGDGTRLSIL.

The chain links TRBV5-4 to TRBJ2-1; D may be TRBD2 (6 bases). Germline CDR1 is SGHNT and CDR2 is YYREEE (reference sequence). V lost 4 bases to trimming and J lost 2 bases, with 13 bases between them. The CDR3 covers 15 residues. The CDR3 sequence is CASSNSTRPYNEQFF. CDR3 sequence (DNA): TGTGCCAGCAGCAACTCGACTAGGCCCTACAATGAGCAGTTCTTC.

The chain is built from TRBV7-9 and TRBJ2-7; D may be TRBD1 (6 bases). The CDR3 sequence is 15 residues long. V lost 5 bases and J 7 bases, leaving 21 bases between the germline ends. Germline V gene data show CDR1 as SEHNR and CDR2 as FQNEAQ (reference sequence). CDR3 region: CASSQEGSGVGEQYF. The CDR3 DNA follows: TGTGCCAGCAGCCAAGAAGGGTCAGGGGTGGGGGAGCAGTACTTC.

The J gene is TRBJ1-4, the V gene TRBV9, with 9 bases aligning to TRBD1. V shed 2 bases, J shed 7 bases, and the junction held 6 bases outside the gene matches. Germline values: CDR1 SGDLS, CDR2 YYNGEE. This CDR3 spans 15 amino acids. This CDR3 reads CASSVGTGTAEKLFF. CDR3 nucleotides: TGTGCCAGCAGCGTGGGGACAGGGACGGCTGAAAAACTGTTTTTT.

The chain carries TRBV4-2 and TRBJ2-7; D is perhaps TRBD2 (6 bases). Germline V CDR1 and CDR2: LGHNA, YNFKEQ. The V end lost 0 bases, the J end lost 0 bases, and 9 bases lay between the germline ends. This CDR3 region has 15 residues. This CDR3 is CASSQEERASYEQYF. DNA for the CDR3: TGTGCCAGCAGCCAAGAAGAGCGGGCCTCCTACGAGCAGTACTTC.

This clone was observed a few times. This rearrangement joins TRBV6-6 to TRBJ1-2; D is perhaps TRBD1 (6 bases). The V gene lost 6 bases and the J gene lost 7 bases, with 15 bases spanning the gap. This CDR3 has 13 residues. Germline V gives CDR1 MNHNY, CDR2 SVGAGI (reference sequence). The CDR3 protein is CASRPTGSIGYTF. The CDR3 DNA reads TGTGCCAGCAGGCCGACAGGATCCATTGGCTACACCTTC.

J is TRBJ1-2 and V is TRBV19; D ambiguous. V was pared by 4 bases and J by 8 bases, with 11 bases between. Germline CDR1 is LNHDA and CDR2 is SQIVND (reference sequence). The CDR3 extends over 12 amino acids. CDR3 bases: TGTGCCAGTAGTACTACACTGGAGGGCTACACCTTC. Translated: CASSTTLEGYTF.

V is TRBV4-2 and J is TRBJ1-4; 8 nucleotides line up with TRBD1. Per the germline V gene, CDR1 is LGHNA and CDR2 is YNFKEQ. Trimming cost V 1 base and J 8 bases; bases outside gene matches: 6. This CDR3 spans 15 amino acids. The CDR3 loop is CASSQGGTGQEKLFF. The CDR3 DNA is TGTGCCAGCAGCCAAGGGGGGACAGGTCAGGAAAAACTGTTTTTT.

This chain links TRBV10-1 with TRBJ2-2; D may be TRBD2 (5 bases). V shed 0 bases and J shed 2 bases, with 7 bases lying between them. This CDR3 spans 15 amino acids. CDR1 and CDR2 (germline): WNHNN, SYGVQD (reference sequence). CDR3 DNA sequence: TGCGCCAGCAGTGAGTCCGGGGTAAACACCGGGGAGCTGTTTTTT. It encodes CASSESGVNTGELFF.

This clone was observed a handful of times. This specimen includes other DNA sequences encoding the same CDR3. The chain carries TRBV7-9 and TRBJ1-1; a weak D match, TRBD1 (6 bases). This CDR3 region has 13 residues. Per germline, CDR1 SEHNR and CDR2 FQNEAQ (reference sequence). Trimming left V 5 bases short and J 2 bases short, with 9 bases between. CDR3 protein: CASSPQGNTEAFF. Written as DNA, the CDR3 is TGTGCCAGCAGCCCACAGGGTAACACTGAAGCTTTCTTT.

J is TRBJ2-3 and V is TRBV19, with TRBD2 matching over 8 bases. Germline CDR1 and CDR2: LNHDA and SQIVND (reference sequence). This CDR3 is 15 amino acids long. Trimming cost V 6 bases and J 0 bases; bases outside gene matches: 5. The DNA of the CDR3 is TGTGCCAGTAGGCAAGCGGGGGCGAGCACAGATACGCAGTATTTT. Translation gives CASRQAGASTDTQYF.

The chain links TRBV12-3 or TRBV12-4 to TRBJ1-1; tentatively, D is TRBD1 (5 bases). Trimming left V 3 bases short and J 11 bases short, with 13 bases between. The CDR3 has 12 amino acids. For the CDR3, the DNA is TGTGCCAGCAGTTTTCGGGGGGTTGAGGCTTTCTTT. It yields the protein CASSFRGVEAFF.

This rearrangement joins TRBV6-5 to TRBJ2-6; D not certain. Germline V gene sequence: CDR1 MNHEY, CDR2 SVGAGI. The CDR3 runs to 15 residues. Trimming took off 6 bases at V and 1 base at J, with 10 bases between the two ends. The CDR3 sequence: CASRRSASGANVLTF. The CDR3 DNA reads TGTGCCAGCAGACGCAGCGCTTCTGGGGCCAACGTCCTGACTTTC.

Written as DNA, the CDR3 is TGTGCCTGGAATAGGGACAGGGTCTATGGCTACACCTTC. Protein product: CAWNRDRVYGYTF. The chain is built from TRBV30 and TRBJ1-2, with 9 bases aligning to TRBD1. Per germline, CDR1 GTSNPN and CDR2 SVGIG (reference sequence). The CDR3 has 13 residues. V shed 4 bases, J shed 4 bases, and the junction held 4 bases outside the gene matches.

The CDR3 nucleotides are TGCAGCGTTGTTAAGGGACACGCAACTAATGAAAAACTGTTTTTT. Its translation: CSVVKGHATNEKLFF. The rearrangement uses TRBV29-1 and TRBJ1-4; tentative D call: TRBD1 (6 bases). Germline V gene data show CDR1 as SQVTM and CDR2 as ANQGSEA. V was clipped by 4 bases and J by 0 bases, with 12 bases between them. The length of the CDR3 is 15 residues.

The chain links TRBV18 to TRBJ1-4, with TRBD1 identical over 10 bases. Trimming cost V 1 base and J 8 bases; bases outside gene matches: 4. This CDR3 is 15 amino acids long. Germline values: CDR1 KGHSH, CDR2 LQKENI. This chain's CDR3 is CASSPQGQGREKLFF. CDR3 nucleotides: TGTGCCAGCTCACCACAGGGACAGGGGCGGGAAAAACTGTTTTTT.

A few counts support this clone. This chain connects TRBV7-8 to TRBJ2-4; TRBD1 matches 7 bases. The ends lost 3 bases at V and 3 bases at J; junction bases unmatched: 2. The CDR3 loop spans 14 amino acids. Germline V gives CDR1 SGHVS, CDR2 FQNEAQ. DNA of the CDR3: TGTGCCAGCAGCTTTGACAGGGACAAAAACATTCAGTACTTC. This codes for CASSFDRDKNIQYF.

The chain joins TRBV4-1 to TRBJ1-6; perhaps TRBD1 as D (5 bases). The CDR3 runs to 16 residues. V was clipped by 3 bases and J by 9 bases, with 18 bases between them. CDR1 and CDR2 (germline): MGHRA, YSYEKL. For the CDR3, the DNA is TGCGCCAGCAGCCAGGTGGCGGGGGAAAGGGCTTCACCCCTCCACTTT. Protein product: CASSQVAGERASPLHF.